This TCR beta chain stems from a study of shared clonotypes between healthy human individuals. Methods used by the authors: ImmunoSEQ output lacked quality scores and full-length reads, limiting matched filtering. The protocol was immunoSEQ multiplex PCR, while the TCRdb copy is restricted to in-frame clones and leaves out a portion. From that table come the V and J calls and clone size; the DNA was used to work out D and trimming. There are more than 1,200,000 clones in the sample; around 98.5% occur only once, and 0.36% lies in the top ten. A word on this clone: No antigen is known for it.

The donor cohort consisted entirely of Caucasian adults residing in Nashville, Tennessee. Overall study results and limits: The naive CD4 repertoires of several donors were compared, and approximately 5% of clonotypes were shared.

CDR1 is MDHEN, CDR2 SYDVKM, per germline. This CDR3 region has 14 residues. V shed 2 bases and J shed 5 bases, with 13 bases lying between them. The TCR comes from a man aged 25-40 years in good health. V and J are TRBV28 and TRBJ2-7; the D gene is possibly TRBD2 (6 bases). The sequencing sample was made of naive CD4+ T cells sorted from blood. The subset denotes: CD45RA+ positively selected. DNA for the CDR3: TGTGCCAGCAGTTTACGACGGAGGGCCGACGAGCAGTACTTC. Its translation is CASSLRRRADEQYF.